The present TCR beta chain was sequenced within a study of shared clonotypes between healthy human individuals. Some clones are missing from TCRdb's copy, which holds only in-frame ones; the method was immunoSEQ multiplex PCR. The repertoire includes 1,400,000 or so clones, approximately 98.5% of them detected once, and roughly 0.36% sits in the top ten. The sequenced sample was naive CD4+ T cells sorted from blood. This sample's subset: CD45RA+ positively selected. This clonotype was obtained from a man under 40 in good health.

CDR3 loop: CASSLGQSQETQYF. CDR3 DNA: TGTGCCAGCAGCCTAGGACAGTCCCAAGAGACCCAGTACTTC. The V call is TRBV7-8, the J call TRBJ2-5; weak D call: TRBD1 (6 bases). CDR1 SGHVS and CDR2 FQNEAQ come from the germline V gene. V was shortened by 5 bases and J by 1 base, with 11 bases between the two germline ends. CDR3 size: 14 residues.